The rows below give T cell receptor beta chains drawn from one sample of a study of T cells in Graves' hyperthyroidism and ophthalmopathy. One entry per CDR3 protein, called by TCRdb with MiXCR from the multiplex PCR reads. The sample contains about 180,000 distinct CDR3 sequences, about 15% of which appear only once. Specimen: blood. The receptors were gathered from a woman aged 50 to 60 with Graves' hyperthyroidism. Both conserved end residues are part of each CDR3. The order of the fields is D gene, J gene, V gene, clone size, CDR3 DNA, CDR3 protein. D genes are given only for firm matches. Size tells how often a clone was seen (once, few, many) or the class of an expanded clone, and some rows leave it out.

d_call: NA
j_call: TRBJ2-7
v_call: TRBV7-8
clone_size: many
cdr3_nt: TGTGCCAGCAGCTTACGCCTCGACAGCTACGAGCAGTACTTC
cdr3_aa: CASSLRLDSYEQYF

d_call: NA
j_call: TRBJ1-3
v_call: TRBV5-6
clone_size: few
cdr3_nt: TGTGCCAGCAGCTTGGTTCCTACTTCTGGAAACACCATATATTTT
cdr3_aa: CASSLVPTSGNTIYF

d_call: TRBD1
j_call: TRBJ2-5
v_call: TRBV28
clone_size: NA
cdr3_nt: TGTGCCAGCAGTTCACGGGACAGGTTAACCCAGTACTTC
cdr3_aa: CASSSRDRLTQYF

d_call: NA
j_call: TRBJ1-5
v_call: TRBV19
clone_size: many
cdr3_nt: TGTGCCAGTAGTGACGCGGGGCTTTACAATCAGCCCCAGCATTTT
cdr3_aa: CASSDAGLYNQPQHF

d_call: TRBD2
j_call: TRBJ2-1
v_call: TRBV3-1
clone_size: NA
cdr3_nt: TGTGCCAGCAGCCAACTAATAGCGGGGCCGGGCGATGAGCAGTTCTTC
cdr3_aa: CASSQLIAGPGDEQFF

d_call: NA
j_call: TRBJ2-2
v_call: TRBV7-7
clone_size: few
cdr3_nt: TGTGCTAGCAGCCAAGGCCGGGGTTTCAACACCGGGGAGCTGTTTTTT
cdr3_aa: CASSQGRGFNTGELFF

d_call: TRBD1
j_call: TRBJ1-5
v_call: TRBV19
clone_size: many
cdr3_nt: TGTGCCAGTAGCCCCCGGGACAGGGGAAGCAATCAGCCCCAGCATTTT
cdr3_aa: CASSPRDRGSNQPQHF

d_call: NA
j_call: TRBJ1-2
v_call: TRBV7-9
clone_size: many
cdr3_nt: TGTGCCAGCAGCCGCCCAGCTAACTATGGCTACACCTTC
cdr3_aa: CASSRPANYGYTF

d_call: TRBD1
j_call: TRBJ1-1
v_call: TRBV5-8
clone_size: few
cdr3_nt: TGTGCCAGCAGCGTAACAGGGGGGATTGAAGCTTTCTTT
cdr3_aa: CASSVTGGIEAFF

d_call: NA
j_call: TRBJ1-1
v_call: TRBV7-2
clone_size: many
cdr3_nt: TGTGCCAGCAGCTTAGTCACAGGGTCCACTGAAGCTTTCTTT
cdr3_aa: CASSLVTGSTEAFF

d_call: TRBD2
j_call: TRBJ2-1
v_call: TRBV27
clone_size: many
cdr3_nt: TGTGCCAGCAGTCCCTGGGTTTCTAGCGGGGTATTGAATGAGCAGTTCTTC
cdr3_aa: CASSPWVSSGVLNEQFF

d_call: NA
j_call: TRBJ1-1
v_call: TRBV29-1
clone_size: many
cdr3_nt: TGCAGCGTTGAAGATCGAAAATACAGAGTAGGCGAAGCTTTCTTT
cdr3_aa: CSVEDRKYRVGEAFF

d_call: TRBD1
j_call: TRBJ1-5
v_call: TRBV7-2
clone_size: few
cdr3_nt: TGTGCCAGCAGCATACAGGGGGGCTCGGGTCAGCCCCAGCATTTT
cdr3_aa: CASSIQGGSGQPQHF

d_call: TRBD1
j_call: TRBJ1-4
v_call: TRBV28
clone_size: many
cdr3_nt: TGTGCCAGCAGTTCAGGGGGCGGTAATGAAAAACTGTTTTTT
cdr3_aa: CASSSGGGNEKLFF

d_call: NA
j_call: TRBJ2-3
v_call: TRBV6-2/TRBV6-3
clone_size: NA
cdr3_nt: TGTGCCAGCAGTTACGGCGAGACAGATACGCAGTATTTT
cdr3_aa: CASSYGETDTQYF

d_call: NA
j_call: TRBJ2-7
v_call: TRBV12-3/TRBV12-4
clone_size: many
cdr3_nt: TGTGCCAGCAGCCGACAGCACTACGAGCAGTACTTC
cdr3_aa: CASSRQHYEQYF

d_call: TRBD1
j_call: TRBJ1-2
v_call: TRBV20-1
clone_size: many
cdr3_nt: TGCAGTGCTAGAGGCAACCGACAGGGGTACACCTTC
cdr3_aa: CSARGNRQGYTF

d_call: TRBD1
j_call: TRBJ1-5
v_call: TRBV4-2
clone_size: few
cdr3_nt: TGTGCCAGCAGCCCGAAAGACAGGGGGCATGGTCAGCCCCAGCATTTT
cdr3_aa: CASSPKDRGHGQPQHF

d_call: NA
j_call: TRBJ2-1
v_call: TRBV5-6
clone_size: few
cdr3_nt: TGTGCCAGCAGGTCCAGGGCTTACTTTTACAATGAGCAGTTCTTC
cdr3_aa: CASRSRAYFYNEQFF

d_call: NA
j_call: TRBJ2-1
v_call: TRBV15
clone_size: many
cdr3_nt: TGTGCCACCAGCCAGGGGGGGACCGCCTACAATGAGCAGTTCTTC
cdr3_aa: CATSQGGTAYNEQFF

d_call: NA
j_call: TRBJ1-2
v_call: TRBV2
clone_size: NA
cdr3_nt: TGTGCCAGCAGTGACAGGGGACGCTATGGCTACACCTTC
cdr3_aa: CASSDRGRYGYTF

d_call: TRBD1
j_call: TRBJ1-5
v_call: TRBV20-1
clone_size: NA
cdr3_nt: TGCAGTGCTTCGACAGGGGCCTTTTTGAATCAGCCCCAGCATTTT
cdr3_aa: CSASTGAFLNQPQHF

d_call: NA
j_call: TRBJ2-2
v_call: TRBV5-5
clone_size: many
cdr3_nt: TGTGCCAGCAGCCGGGCCACCGGGGAGCTGTTTTTT
cdr3_aa: CASSRATGELFF

d_call: NA
j_call: TRBJ1-1
v_call: TRBV5-4
clone_size: NA
cdr3_nt: TGTGCCAGCGTAATTGGGGGCCCTATGAACACTGAAGCTTTCTTT
cdr3_aa: CASVIGGPMNTEAFF

d_call: NA
j_call: TRBJ2-7
v_call: TRBV6-1
clone_size: many
cdr3_nt: TGTGCCATCTTCTCTCAGGGTAACTACGAGCAGTACTTC
cdr3_aa: CAIFSQGNYEQYF

d_call: NA
j_call: TRBJ1-5
v_call: TRBV20-1
clone_size: few
cdr3_nt: TGCAGTGCTTCCAAGGGGGAATGGGGGTCCAGTCCTGAGCCCCAGCATTTT
cdr3_aa: CSASKGEWGSSPEPQHF

d_call: TRBD2
j_call: TRBJ2-3
v_call: TRBV19
clone_size: many
cdr3_nt: TGTGCCAGTAGTTCACGAGGGCTCGCGGGGGGAGGCACAGATACGCAGTATTTT
cdr3_aa: CASSSRGLAGGGTDTQYF

d_call: NA
j_call: TRBJ2-5
v_call: TRBV7-2
clone_size: once
cdr3_nt: TGTGCCAGCAGCTTAGATGGTAGGGGCGTTTGGAAGACCCAGTACTTC
cdr3_aa: CASSLDGRGVWKTQYF

d_call: NA
j_call: TRBJ2-3
v_call: TRBV27
clone_size: many
cdr3_nt: TGTGCCAGCAGTTCAAATCTAGCAGATACGCAGTATTTT
cdr3_aa: CASSSNLADTQYF

d_call: NA
j_call: TRBJ2-6
v_call: TRBV7-6
clone_size: many
cdr3_nt: TGTGCCAGCAGCCCTCGGGGACCCACCACTGGGGCCAACGTCCTGACTTTC
cdr3_aa: CASSPRGPTTGANVLTF

d_call: NA
j_call: TRBJ2-2
v_call: TRBV7-3
clone_size: many
cdr3_nt: TGTGCCAGCAGCTTAATGAGTGGGACAAACGGGGAGCTGTTTTTT
cdr3_aa: CASSLMSGTNGELFF

d_call: TRBD2
j_call: TRBJ2-2
v_call: TRBV7-3
clone_size: NA
cdr3_nt: TGTGCCAGCAGCTTAATGCCCACTAGCGGAGCCACCGGGGAGCTGTTTTTT
cdr3_aa: CASSLMPTSGATGELFF

d_call: NA
j_call: TRBJ2-2
v_call: TRBV6-2/TRBV6-3
clone_size: many
cdr3_nt: TGTGCCAGCAGTAACCTACTTTGGACTGGCGGGGAGCTGTTTTTT
cdr3_aa: CASSNLLWTGGELFF

d_call: NA
j_call: TRBJ1-1
v_call: TRBV4-1
clone_size: many
cdr3_nt: TGCGCCAGCAGCCAAGATTCTCTTCAGCTTGAAGCTTTCTTT
cdr3_aa: CASSQDSLQLEAFF

d_call: NA
j_call: TRBJ2-7
v_call: TRBV7-9
clone_size: many
cdr3_nt: TGTGCCAGCAGCTCGACAGTGAGCTCCTACGAGCAGTACTTC
cdr3_aa: CASSSTVSSYEQYF

d_call: TRBD1
j_call: TRBJ1-3
v_call: TRBV6-1
clone_size: NA
cdr3_nt: TGTGCCAGCAGCCGTCGGACAGGCCCCTCTGGAAACACCATATATTTT
cdr3_aa: CASSRRTGPSGNTIYF

d_call: NA
j_call: TRBJ1-2
v_call: TRBV28
clone_size: many
cdr3_nt: TGTGCCAGCAGTTTAGAGGTGGGGGGCTACACCTTC
cdr3_aa: CASSLEVGGYTF

d_call: NA
j_call: TRBJ1-2
v_call: TRBV19
clone_size: many
cdr3_nt: TGTGCCACCCAGGGGACCCTCTATGGCTACACCTTC
cdr3_aa: CATQGTLYGYTF

d_call: NA
j_call: TRBJ1-1
v_call: TRBV3-1
clone_size: many
cdr3_nt: TGTGCCAGCAGCCAAGACTCTCAGGGGTTGAACACTGAAGCTTTCTTT
cdr3_aa: CASSQDSQGLNTEAFF

d_call: NA
j_call: TRBJ2-7
v_call: TRBV28
clone_size: NA
cdr3_nt: TGTGCCAGCAGTCCCTCATTCGGTGAGCAGTACTTC
cdr3_aa: CASSPSFGEQYF

d_call: NA
j_call: TRBJ1-4
v_call: TRBV28
clone_size: many
cdr3_nt: TGTGCCAGCAGTTTTCTGGGTGAAAAACTGTTTTTT
cdr3_aa: CASSFLGEKLFF

d_call: TRBD2
j_call: TRBJ2-7
v_call: TRBV6-2/TRBV6-3
clone_size: NA
cdr3_nt: TGTGCCAGCGAGACGGGACTAGCGGGACTCTACGAGCAGTACTTC
cdr3_aa: CASETGLAGLYEQYF

d_call: NA
j_call: TRBJ2-1
v_call: TRBV6-1
clone_size: many
cdr3_nt: TGTGCCAGCCTTCCCCCTTGGGGCTCCTACAATGAGCAGTTCTTC
cdr3_aa: CASLPPWGSYNEQFF

d_call: NA
j_call: TRBJ1-1
v_call: TRBV2
clone_size: many
cdr3_nt: TGTGCCAGCAAAGGTACGCCGAACACTGAAGCTTTCTTT
cdr3_aa: CASKGTPNTEAFF

d_call: NA
j_call: TRBJ2-7
v_call: TRBV20-1
clone_size: many
cdr3_nt: TGCAGTGCTAGAGATTTGGTCTACGAGCAGTACTTC
cdr3_aa: CSARDLVYEQYF

d_call: NA
j_call: TRBJ1-1
v_call: TRBV19
clone_size: many
cdr3_nt: TGTGCCAGTAGTATATCCGGGACCCTAGGAACTGAAGCTTTCTTT
cdr3_aa: CASSISGTLGTEAFF